This TCR beta chain was sequenced during a study of T cell responses to AZD1222 COVID-19 vaccine. Study at large: Second doses were pooled across both intervals (about 4 or about 12 weeks).

Findings and caveats of the study: Scientists sampled the repertoires only once the peak T cell response had passed. Donor demographics were predominantly white British with a female majority; clonal diversity may be underestimated. Unmutated variant regions reportedly attract nearly half of all spike-specific TCRs.

Sequenced by immunoSEQ multiplex PCR; TCRdb stores in-frame clones only, minus some. The profile covers roughly 130,000 clones, with just over 90% appearing a single time and about 1.9% taken by the ten largest. V shed 3 bases and J 6 bases; nucleotides not matched to a gene: 3. The CDR3 is made up of 13 amino acids. The germline V gene has CDR1 MNHEY and CDR2 SMNVEV (reference sequence). This clone was detected only a few times. Its antigen is undetermined. The TCR was taken from an adult in good health. The chain links TRBV27 to TRBJ1-2, with 8 positions matching TRBD1. The sample here was peripheral blood, taken on day 0 of AZD1222 vaccination. CDR3: CASSLYRGNGYTF. CDR3 DNA sequence: TGTGCCAGCAGTTTGTACAGGGGGAATGGCTACACCTTC.